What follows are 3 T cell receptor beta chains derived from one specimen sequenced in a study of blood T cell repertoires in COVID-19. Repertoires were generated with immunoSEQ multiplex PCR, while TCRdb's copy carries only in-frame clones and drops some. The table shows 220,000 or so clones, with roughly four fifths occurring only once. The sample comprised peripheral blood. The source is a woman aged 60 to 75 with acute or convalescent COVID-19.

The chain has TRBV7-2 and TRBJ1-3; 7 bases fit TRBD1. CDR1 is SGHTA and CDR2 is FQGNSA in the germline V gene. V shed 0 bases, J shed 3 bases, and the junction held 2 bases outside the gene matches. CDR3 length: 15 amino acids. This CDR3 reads CASSLATGIGNTIYF. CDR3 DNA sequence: TGTGCCAGCAGCTTAGCGACAGGGATTGGAAACACCATATATTTT. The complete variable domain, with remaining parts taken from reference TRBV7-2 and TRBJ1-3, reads GAGVSQSPSNKVTEKGKDVELRCDPISGHTALYWYRQSLGQGLEFLIYFQGNSAPDKSGLPSDRFSAERTGGSVSTLTIQRTQQEDSAVYLCASSLATGIGNTIYFGEGSWLTVV.

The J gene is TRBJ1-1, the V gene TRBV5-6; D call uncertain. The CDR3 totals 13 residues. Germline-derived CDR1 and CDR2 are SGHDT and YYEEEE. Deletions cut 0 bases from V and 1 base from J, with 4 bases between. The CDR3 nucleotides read TGTGCCAGCAGCTTGGATAGGAACACTGAAGCTTTCTTT. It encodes CASSLDRNTEAFF. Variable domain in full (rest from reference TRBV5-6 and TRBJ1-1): DAGVTQSPTHLIKTRGQQVTLRCSPKSGHDTVSWYQQALGQGPQFIFQYYEEEERQRGNFPDRFSGHQFPNYSSELNVNALLLGDSALYLCASSLDRNTEAFFGQGTRLTVV.

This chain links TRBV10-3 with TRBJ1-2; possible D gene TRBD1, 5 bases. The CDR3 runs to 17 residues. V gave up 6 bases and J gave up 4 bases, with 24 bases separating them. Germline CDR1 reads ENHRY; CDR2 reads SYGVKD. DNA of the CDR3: TGTGCCATCAGGGTCCAATTGGTCGGGGGTTTTGGCTATGGCTACACCTTC. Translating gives CAIRVQLVGGFGYGYTF.